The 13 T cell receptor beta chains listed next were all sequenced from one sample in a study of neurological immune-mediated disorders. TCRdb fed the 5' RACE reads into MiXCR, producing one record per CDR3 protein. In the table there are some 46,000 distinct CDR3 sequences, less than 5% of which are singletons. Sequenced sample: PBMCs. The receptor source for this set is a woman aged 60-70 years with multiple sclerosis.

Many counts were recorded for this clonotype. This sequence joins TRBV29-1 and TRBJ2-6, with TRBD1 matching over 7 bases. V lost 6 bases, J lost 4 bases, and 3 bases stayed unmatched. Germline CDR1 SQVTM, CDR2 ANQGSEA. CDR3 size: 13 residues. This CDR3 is CSVRGTGANVLTF. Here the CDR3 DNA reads TGCAGCGTCAGGGGGACGGGGGCCAACGTCCTGACTTTC.

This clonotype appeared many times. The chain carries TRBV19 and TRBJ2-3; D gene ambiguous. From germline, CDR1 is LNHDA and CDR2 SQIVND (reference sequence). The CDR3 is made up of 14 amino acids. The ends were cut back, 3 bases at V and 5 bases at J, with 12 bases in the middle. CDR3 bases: TGTGCCAGTAGTATGAGGTCGGCCGAAGATACGCAGTATTTT. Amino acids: CASSMRSAEDTQYF.

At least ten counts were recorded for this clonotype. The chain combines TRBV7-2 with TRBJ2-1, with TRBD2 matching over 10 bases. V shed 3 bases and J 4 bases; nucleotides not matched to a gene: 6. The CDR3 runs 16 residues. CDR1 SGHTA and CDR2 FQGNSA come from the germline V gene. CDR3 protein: CASSLAASGGYNEQFF. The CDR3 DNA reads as TGTGCCAGCAGCTTGGCCGCTAGCGGGGGTTACAATGAGCAGTTCTTC.

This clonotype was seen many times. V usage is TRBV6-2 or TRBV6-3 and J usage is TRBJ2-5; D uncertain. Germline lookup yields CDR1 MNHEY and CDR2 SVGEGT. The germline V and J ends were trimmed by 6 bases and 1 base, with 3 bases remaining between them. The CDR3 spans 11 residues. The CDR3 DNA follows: TGTGCCAGCAGCCCCCAAGAGACCCAGTACTTC. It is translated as CASSPQETQYF.

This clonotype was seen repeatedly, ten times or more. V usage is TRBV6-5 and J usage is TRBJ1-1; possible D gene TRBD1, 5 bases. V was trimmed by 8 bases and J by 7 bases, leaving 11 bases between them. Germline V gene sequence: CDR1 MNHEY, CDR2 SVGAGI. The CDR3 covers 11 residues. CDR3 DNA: TGTGCCAGCCAGGGTAGCGGTGAAGCTTTCTTT. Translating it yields CASQGSGEAFF.

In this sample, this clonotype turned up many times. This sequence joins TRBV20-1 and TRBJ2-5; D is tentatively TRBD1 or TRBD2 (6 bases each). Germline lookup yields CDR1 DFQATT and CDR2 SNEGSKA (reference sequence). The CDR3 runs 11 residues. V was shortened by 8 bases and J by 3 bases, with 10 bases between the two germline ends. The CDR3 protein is CSKGGKETQYF. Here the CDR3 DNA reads TGCAGTAAAGGGGGGAAAGAGACCCAGTACTTC.

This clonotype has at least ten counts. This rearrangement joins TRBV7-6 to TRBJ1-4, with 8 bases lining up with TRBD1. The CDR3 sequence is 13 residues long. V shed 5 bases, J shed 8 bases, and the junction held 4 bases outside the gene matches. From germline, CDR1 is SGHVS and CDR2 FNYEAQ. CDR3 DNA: TGTGCCAGCAGCGAAGACAGGGGCGAAAAACTGTTTTTT. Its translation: CASSEDRGEKLFF. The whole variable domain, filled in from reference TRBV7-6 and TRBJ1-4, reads GAGVSQSPRYKVTKRGQDVALRCDPISGHVSLYWYRQALGQGPEFLTYFNYEAQQDKSGLPNDRFSAERPEGSISTLTIQRTEQRDSAMYRCASSEDRGEKLFFGSGTQLSVL.

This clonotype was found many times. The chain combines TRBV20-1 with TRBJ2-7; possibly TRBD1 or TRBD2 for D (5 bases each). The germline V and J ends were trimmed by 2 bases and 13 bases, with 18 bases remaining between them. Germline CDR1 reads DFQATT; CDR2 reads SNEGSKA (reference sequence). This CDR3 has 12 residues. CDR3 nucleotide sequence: TGCAGTGCTAGATTGGGACCTCCGGCGGATTACTTC. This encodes CSARLGPPADYF.

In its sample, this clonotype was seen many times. The CDR3: CASSQPRLAGGLDTQYF. The CDR3 nucleotides are TGCGCCAGCAGCCAGCCAAGGCTAGCGGGGGGATTAGATACGCAGTATTTT. This chain joins TRBV4-1 and TRBJ2-3, with 11 bases lining up with TRBD2. V dropped 3 bases and J dropped 5; count of bases not matched to a gene: 10. CDR1 and CDR2 (germline): MGHRA, YSYEKL. The CDR3 spans 17 residues.

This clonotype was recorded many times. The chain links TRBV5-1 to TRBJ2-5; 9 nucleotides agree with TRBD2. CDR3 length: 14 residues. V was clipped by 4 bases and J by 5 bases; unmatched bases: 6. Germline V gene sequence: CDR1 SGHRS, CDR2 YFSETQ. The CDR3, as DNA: TGCGCCAGCAGCCCGGGGACTAGCTATGAGACCCAGTACTTC. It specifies CASSPGTSYETQYF.

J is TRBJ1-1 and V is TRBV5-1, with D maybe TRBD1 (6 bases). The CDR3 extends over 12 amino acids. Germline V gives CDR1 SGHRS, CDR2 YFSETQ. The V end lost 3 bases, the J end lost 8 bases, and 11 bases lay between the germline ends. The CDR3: CASSYGQSEAFF. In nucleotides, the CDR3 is TGCGCCAGCAGCTACGGACAGAGCGAAGCTTTCTTT.

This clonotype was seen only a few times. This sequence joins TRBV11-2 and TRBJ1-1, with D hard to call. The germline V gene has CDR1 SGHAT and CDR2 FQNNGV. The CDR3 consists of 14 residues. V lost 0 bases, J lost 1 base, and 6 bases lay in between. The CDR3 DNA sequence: TGTGCCAGCAGCTTAGAGGCCTGGAACACTGAAGCTTTCTTT. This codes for CASSLEAWNTEAFF.

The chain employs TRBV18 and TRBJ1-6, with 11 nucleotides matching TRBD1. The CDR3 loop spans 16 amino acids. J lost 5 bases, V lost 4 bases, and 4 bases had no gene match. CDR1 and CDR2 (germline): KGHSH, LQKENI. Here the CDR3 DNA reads TGTGCCAGCTCACGACGGGACAGGGGGAATAATTCACCCCTCCACTTT. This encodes CASSRRDRGNNSPLHF.